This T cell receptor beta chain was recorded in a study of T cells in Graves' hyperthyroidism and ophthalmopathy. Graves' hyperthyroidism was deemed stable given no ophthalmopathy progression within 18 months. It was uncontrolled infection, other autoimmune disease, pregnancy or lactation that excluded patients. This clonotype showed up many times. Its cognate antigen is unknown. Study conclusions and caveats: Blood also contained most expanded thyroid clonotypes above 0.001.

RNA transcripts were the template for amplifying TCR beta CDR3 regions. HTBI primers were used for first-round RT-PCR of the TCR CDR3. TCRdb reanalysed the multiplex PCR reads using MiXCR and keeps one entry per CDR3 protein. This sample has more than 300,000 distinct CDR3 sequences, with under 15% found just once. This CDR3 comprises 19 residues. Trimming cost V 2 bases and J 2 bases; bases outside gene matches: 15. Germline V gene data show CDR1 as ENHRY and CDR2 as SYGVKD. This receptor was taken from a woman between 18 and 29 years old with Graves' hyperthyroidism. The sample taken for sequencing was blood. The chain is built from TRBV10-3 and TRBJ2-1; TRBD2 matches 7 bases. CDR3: CAISESVAGARRAYNEQFF. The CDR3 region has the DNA TGTGCCATCAGTGAGAGTGTCGCGGGAGCTCGTCGGGCCTACAATGAGCAGTTCTTC.